The 10 T cell receptor beta chains reported below all come from one sample, sequenced in a study of tumor and adjacent non-tumor tissue in lung cancer. Three rounds of nested PCR, following a modified ARM-PCR protocol, produced the TCRbeta library. TCRdb reprocessed the multiplex PCR reads with MiXCR, giving one entry per CDR3 protein. The sample comprises approximately 120,000 distinct CDR3 sequences, roughly 80% of which are singletons, and about 40% rests with the top ten. The template was RNA from unsorted bulk tissue. The sequenced sample was lung tumor tissue. Receptors were obtained from a woman aged 60-75 years with non-small cell lung cancer.

A remark on this clonotype: At one boundary the junction diverges from the germline segment, which might be a read error. The chain recombines TRBV4-3 with TRBJ2-6, with a tentative D call TRBD2 (5 bases). The germline gives CDR1 LGHNA, CDR2 YSLEER. This CDR3 contains 16 residues. CDR3 region: CASSQGTDSGDNVLTF. CDR3 nucleotide sequence: TGCGCCAGCAGCCAAGGGACGGACTCTGGGGACAACGTCCTGACTTTC.

The sample holds a few counts of this clonotype. The chain combines TRBV11-2 with TRBJ2-7; TRBD2 agrees at 9 bases. This CDR3 contains 16 residues. The germline V gene encodes CDR1 SGHAT and CDR2 FQNNGV. V was pared by 5 bases and J by 3 bases, with 11 bases of the junction left unmatched. This CDR3 reads CASSMTSGGAYYEQYF. The CDR3 nucleotides are TGTGCCAGCAGCATGACTAGCGGTGGGGCCTACTACGAGCAGTACTTC.

This clonotype appeared a few times. The junction departs from the called germline gene at one end, perhaps through a read error. This chain links TRBV29-1 with TRBJ2-3, with TRBD1 as a possible D gene (6 bases). Germline-derived CDR1 and CDR2 are SQVTM and ANQGSEA. This CDR3 spans 11 amino acids. The CDR3 region has the DNA TGCAACGTTTCGAAGGGGGTTACGCAGTATTTT. Amino acid sequence: CNVSKGVTQYF.

Concerning this clonotype itself: Since a much larger clone is just one base distant, this may be a read error. In DNA, the CDR3 is TGTGCCAGTGGGGCCTCGACAGGGGGCTACGAGCAGAACTTC. It codes for CASGASTGGYEQNF. J is TRBJ2-7 and V is TRBV28; 10 bases are shared with TRBD1. The CDR3 runs to 14 residues. Per germline, CDR1 MDHEN and CDR2 SYDVKM.

A remark on this clonotype: Compared with germline, one end of the junction differs, possibly owing to a read error. The rearrangement joins TRBV6-5 to TRBJ1-5; 7 bases line up with TRBD1. Germline assignment: CDR1 MNHEY and CDR2 SVGAGI. This CDR3 contains 15 residues. The CDR3: CTSRRDRYSNQPQHF. In DNA form, the CDR3 reads TGTACCAGCAGGCGGGACAGATATAGCAATCAGCCCCAACATTTT.

This clonotype was counted a few times. V gene TRBV5-1 combines with J gene TRBJ2-1; D is unclear. V lost 4 bases, J lost 5 bases, and 10 bases lay in between. Germline CDR1 reads SGHRS; CDR2 reads YFSETQ. The CDR3 contains 13 residues. The CDR3 nucleotides read TGCGCCAGCAGCCCGAGACTCGACAATGAGCAGTTCTTC. It translates to CASSPRLDNEQFF.

At least ten counts were recorded for this clonotype. This sequence joins TRBV10-3 and TRBJ2-5; D is ambiguous. Germline lookup yields CDR1 ENHRY and CDR2 SYGVKD. The CDR3 has 14 amino acids. Trimming pared 6 bases from V and 2 bases from J, leaving 13 bases between. The CDR3 spells CAIRGNSPQETQYF. The CDR3 DNA is TGTGCCATCAGGGGGAACAGTCCTCAAGAGACCCAGTACTTC.

Concerning this clonotype: Germline is not matched at one junction end, which may reflect a read error. The CDR3 coding sequence is TGTACCAGCAGCTTGCGGCTGGGGACTTATTACGTGCAGTACTTC. This gives the protein CTSSLRLGTYYVQYF. V gene TRBV11-3 combines with J gene TRBJ2-7; weak D call: TRBD2 (6 bases). The CDR3 has 15 residues. Germline V CDR1 and CDR2: SGHNT, YENEEA.

This clonotype has only one observation. The junction departs from the called germline gene at one end, perhaps through a read error. This chain joins TRBV6-5 and TRBJ1-2, with no clear D. Germline CDR1 MNHEY, CDR2 SVGAGI. This CDR3 region has 13 residues. CDR3 nucleotides: TGTGCCAGCAGTTACTCGAATTACTATGGCTACACGTTC. As protein: CASSYSNYYGYTF.

This rearrangement joins TRBV6-6 to TRBJ2-5; D uncertain. In germline, CDR1 is MNHNY, CDR2 SVGAGI (reference sequence). The V end lost 7 bases, the J end lost 2 bases, and 11 bases lay between the germline ends. The CDR3 has 13 amino acids. The CDR3 sequence is CASNQARQETQYF. CDR3 DNA: TGTGCCAGCAACCAGGCGAGGCAAGAGACCCAGTACTTC.